This is a list of T cell receptor beta chains from one sample in a study of cytomegalovirus exposure and HLA in healthy donors. The table came from immunoSEQ multiplex PCR; TCRdb's copy has only in-frame clones and leaves some out. The repertoire has 150,000 to 200,000 clones, roughly 83% of them found once; the top ten carry more than 1.1%. Material: PBMCs. The receptors come from a woman aged 18 to 35 in good health and CMV-seronegative. Each CDR3 is given with its conserved first and last residue. D genes are given only for firm matches. Clone size, where shown, is once, few, many, or a class for clones that have expanded.

v_gene	abundance	len	j_gene	d_gene	CDR3nt	CDR3aa
TRBV6-5	.	15	TRBJ1-2	.	TGTGCCACCAACACCAAGGGCAGGGTCCTCTTTGGCTACACCTTC	CATNTKGRVLFGYTF
TRBV5-1	.	14	TRBJ2-7	TRBD1	TGCGCCAGCAGCTTTGGGACAGGGGGCGACGAGCAGTACTTC	CASSFGTGGDEQYF
TRBV4-1	.	15	TRBJ2-7	TRBD2	TGCGCCAGCAGCGCAAGGAGCGGGGGGAACTACGAGCAGTACTTC	CASSARSGGNYEQYF
TRBV5-1	.	16	TRBJ2-3	.	TGCGCCAGCAGCTCGGGGACTTCTCAAGTCACAGATACGCAGTATTTT	CASSSGTSQVTDTQYF
TRBV18	.	15	TRBJ1-5	.	TGTGCCAGCTCACCAAGACAAATGAGCAATCAGCCCCAGCATTTT	CASSPRQMSNQPQHF
TRBV5-1	.	15	TRBJ2-2	.	TGCGCCAGCAGCTTGGGACACTCCCAGGCCGGGGAGCTGTTTTTT	CASSLGHSQAGELFF
TRBV12-5	.	14	TRBJ2-7	TRBD1	TGTGCTAGTGCCCCGACAGGGCGGACCTACGAGCAGTACTTC	CASAPTGRTYEQYF
TRBV19	.	13	TRBJ2-1	.	TGTGCCAGTAGTCCACTCATTTACAATGAGCAGTTCTTC	CASSPLIYNEQFF
TRBV19	.	17	TRBJ2-7	TRBD2	TGTGCCAGTAGTATGCGACTAGCGGGACGAAGCTCCTACGAGCAGTACTTC	CASSMRLAGRSSYEQYF
TRBV10-2	.	14	TRBJ1-2	.	TGCGCCAGCACCGCCGGTGGGGACTCAGGGAGCTACACCTTC	CASTAGGDSGSYTF
TRBV6-5	.	14	TRBJ1-4	.	TGTGCCAGCAGTTACTCACAGGGTAATGAAAAACTGTTTTTT	CASSYSQGNEKLFF
TRBV27	.	14	TRBJ2-1	.	TGTGCCAGCAGTTTCATCGGCTCCTACAATGAGCAGTTCTTC	CASSFIGSYNEQFF
TRBV11-1	.	15	TRBJ2-5	.	TGTGCCAGCAGCTCCGGGAACAGAGGACGAGAGACCCAGTACTTC	CASSSGNRGRETQYF
TRBV6-5	few	16	TRBJ1-6	TRBD1	TGTGCCAGCAGTTACTCCCCCGGGACAGGCGATTCACCCCTCCACTTT	CASSYSPGTGDSPLHF
TRBV7-9	.	14	TRBJ1-2	.	TGTGCCAGCAGCCGCGGGACGATCACCTATGGCTACACCTTC	CASSRGTITYGYTF
TRBV7-2	.	15	TRBJ1-2	TRBD1	TGTGCCAGCAGCCTGGACAGGGTCAAGGTGGATGGCTACACCTTC	CASSLDRVKVDGYTF
TRBV5-1	.	15	TRBJ2-7	.	TGCGCCAGCAGCTTGAATTCACAGGCGATCTACGAGCAGTACTTC	CASSLNSQAIYEQYF
TRBV2	.	14	TRBJ2-3	.	TGTGCCAGCACCGGACTCACAAGGGCAGATACGCAGTATTTT	CASTGLTRADTQYF
TRBV9	.	16	TRBJ2-1	TRBD2	TGTGCCAGCAGCGTAGGGCGGGGGGGCTCTGTGGATGAGCAGTTCTTC	CASSVGRGGSVDEQFF
TRBV16	.	18	TRBJ2-1	TRBD2	TGTGCCAGCAGCCAATCACGACTAGCGGGAGCCCCCTACAATGAGCAGTTCTTC	CASSQSRLAGAPYNEQFF
TRBV29-1	.	14	TRBJ1-1	TRBD1	TGCAGCGTACGGGACAGATTGCTGAACACTGAAGCTTTCTTT	CSVRDRLLNTEAFF
TRBV19	.	19	TRBJ1-2	.	TGTGCCAGTAGTATAGGGTTGCGAGGACAGACCCTCACAGGCTATGGCTACACCTTC	CASSIGLRGQTLTGYGYTF
TRBV5-4	.	15	TRBJ1-2	.	TGTGCCAGCAGCTTAACGACAGGATTGAACTATGGCTACACCTTC	CASSLTTGLNYGYTF
TRBV19	.	15	TRBJ1-5	TRBD1	TGTGCCAGTAGTATAGGGGACAGGGTGTTAGGGCCCCAGCATTTT	CASSIGDRVLGPQHF
TRBV7-6	.	21	TRBJ2-2	TRBD2	TGTGCCAGCAGCTATCTTAGACCTGGACTAGCGGGAGAGGCGAACACCGGGGAGCTGTTTTTT	CASSYLRPGLAGEANTGELFF
TRBV4-2	once	14	TRBJ2-3	.	TGTGCCAGCAGCCAACGAGAACTAGCAGATACGCAGTATTTT	CASSQRELADTQYF
TRBV30	.	21	TRBJ2-2	TRBD1	TGTGCCTGGAGTAGAGGGTACACATTACAGGGGAGAAGTTCAAGTGCCGGGGAGCTGTTTTTT	CAWSRGYTLQGRSSSAGELFF
TRBV14	.	15	TRBJ2-7	.	TGTGCCAGCAGCCTTACGGAACAGGTCGAGTACGAGCAGTACTTC	CASSLTEQVEYEQYF
TRBV7-9	.	13	TRBJ2-2	TRBD1	TGTGCCAGCAGCCATGACAGGGCCGGGGAGCTGTTTTTT	CASSHDRAGELFF
TRBV2	.	14	TRBJ2-3	TRBD1	TGTGCCAGCTCCCGGGACAGAAGCACAGATACGCAGTATTTT	CASSRDRSTDTQYF
TRBV5-1	.	13	TRBJ1-1	.	TGCGCCAGCAGCTTGGATAGCCTGAGCGGAGCTTTCTTT	CASSLDSLSGAFF
TRBV28	once	15	TRBJ2-7	TRBD1	TGTGCCAGCAGGCCTACCGGGACAGGGGACTACGAGCAGTACTTC	CASRPTGTGDYEQYF
TRBV30	few	16	TRBJ1-6	TRBD1	TGTGCCTGGAGTCCCTTGGGGGGACAGGGAAATTCACCCCTCCACTTT	CAWSPLGGQGNSPLHF
TRBV7-2	once	16	TRBJ2-7	TRBD1	TGTGCCAGCAGCCAAGTCATCGGGACAGGGAACTACGAGCAGTACTTC	CASSQVIGTGNYEQYF
TRBV19	.	15	TRBJ2-7	TRBD1	TGTGCCAGTAGTACAAGAGACAGGGTGACTAACGAGCAGTACTTC	CASSTRDRVTNEQYF
TRBV5-4	.	16	TRBJ1-2	.	TGTGCCAGCAGCTTTCTGGGGCGCGGAAAAATCTATGGCTACACCTTC	CASSFLGRGKIYGYTF
TRBV7-9	.	14	TRBJ2-1	TRBD2	TGTGCAGGGGCTAGCGGGAGCTCCTACAATGAGCAGTTCTTC	CAGASGSSYNEQFF
TRBV7-9	.	15	TRBJ2-7	.	TGTGCCAGCAGCATCCCCTATGGGACGCGGGGCGAGCAGTACTTC	CASSIPYGTRGEQYF
TRBV10-1	.	15	TRBJ2-1	TRBD2	TGCGCCAGCAGTGCCACCGGGACTAGACGCAATGAGCAGTTCTTC	CASSATGTRRNEQFF
TRBV9	.	12	TRBJ2-1	.	TGTGCCAGCAGCGTAGTGGCCAATGAGCAGTTCTTC	CASSVVANEQFF
TRBV27	few	14	TRBJ1-1	TRBD1	TGTGCCAGCAGTTTCGGGACAGAGAACACTGAAGCTTTCTTT	CASSFGTENTEAFF
TRBV7-3	.	15	TRBJ2-5	.	TGTGCCAGCAGCTTAACTCCCAGCGGTGTACAGACCCAGTACTTC	CASSLTPSGVQTQYF
TRBV4-1	.	14	TRBJ1-2	TRBD1	TGCGCCAGCAGCCAAGTGGGGACAGGGAATGGCTACACCTTC	CASSQVGTGNGYTF
TRBV9	.	13	TRBJ2-7	.	TGTGCCAGCAGCGTAGCTGACTACAACGAGCAGTACTTC	CASSVADYNEQYF
TRBV11-2	.	14	TRBJ2-7	TRBD1	TGTGCCAGCAGCTTAGTAGGACAGGGCTACGAGCAGTACTTC	CASSLVGQGYEQYF